This T cell receptor beta chain was captured by sequencing in a study of identical twins. The CDR3 runs to 11 residues. Trimming took off 8 bases at V and 9 bases at J, with 14 bases between the two ends. Germline V gene sequence: CDR1 DFQATT, CDR2 SNEGSKA (reference sequence). TCRdb reanalysed the 5' RACE reads using MiXCR and keeps one entry per CDR3 protein. The top ten clones hold 4.3% of a sample with 600,000 to 800,000 distinct CDR3 sequences, approximately 22% of them seen once. This same sample was also taken into another study, of T cells expressing NK-cell markers. That investigation notes: It was sorted CD3+CD56+NKG2C+, CD3+CD56+NKG2C- and CD3+CD56-NKG2C+ T cells that supplied the TCR beta repertoires. The eight sequenced donors comprised seven who were HCMV-seropositive and one who was seronegative.

The TCR was taken from a woman between 18 and 29 years old in good health. The chain links TRBV20-1 to TRBJ2-4; D may be TRBD2 (6 bases). Specimen: PBMCs. CDR3: CSSGLGGIQYF. The CDR3 coding sequence is TGCAGTTCAGGTTTGGGGGGCATTCAGTACTTC.